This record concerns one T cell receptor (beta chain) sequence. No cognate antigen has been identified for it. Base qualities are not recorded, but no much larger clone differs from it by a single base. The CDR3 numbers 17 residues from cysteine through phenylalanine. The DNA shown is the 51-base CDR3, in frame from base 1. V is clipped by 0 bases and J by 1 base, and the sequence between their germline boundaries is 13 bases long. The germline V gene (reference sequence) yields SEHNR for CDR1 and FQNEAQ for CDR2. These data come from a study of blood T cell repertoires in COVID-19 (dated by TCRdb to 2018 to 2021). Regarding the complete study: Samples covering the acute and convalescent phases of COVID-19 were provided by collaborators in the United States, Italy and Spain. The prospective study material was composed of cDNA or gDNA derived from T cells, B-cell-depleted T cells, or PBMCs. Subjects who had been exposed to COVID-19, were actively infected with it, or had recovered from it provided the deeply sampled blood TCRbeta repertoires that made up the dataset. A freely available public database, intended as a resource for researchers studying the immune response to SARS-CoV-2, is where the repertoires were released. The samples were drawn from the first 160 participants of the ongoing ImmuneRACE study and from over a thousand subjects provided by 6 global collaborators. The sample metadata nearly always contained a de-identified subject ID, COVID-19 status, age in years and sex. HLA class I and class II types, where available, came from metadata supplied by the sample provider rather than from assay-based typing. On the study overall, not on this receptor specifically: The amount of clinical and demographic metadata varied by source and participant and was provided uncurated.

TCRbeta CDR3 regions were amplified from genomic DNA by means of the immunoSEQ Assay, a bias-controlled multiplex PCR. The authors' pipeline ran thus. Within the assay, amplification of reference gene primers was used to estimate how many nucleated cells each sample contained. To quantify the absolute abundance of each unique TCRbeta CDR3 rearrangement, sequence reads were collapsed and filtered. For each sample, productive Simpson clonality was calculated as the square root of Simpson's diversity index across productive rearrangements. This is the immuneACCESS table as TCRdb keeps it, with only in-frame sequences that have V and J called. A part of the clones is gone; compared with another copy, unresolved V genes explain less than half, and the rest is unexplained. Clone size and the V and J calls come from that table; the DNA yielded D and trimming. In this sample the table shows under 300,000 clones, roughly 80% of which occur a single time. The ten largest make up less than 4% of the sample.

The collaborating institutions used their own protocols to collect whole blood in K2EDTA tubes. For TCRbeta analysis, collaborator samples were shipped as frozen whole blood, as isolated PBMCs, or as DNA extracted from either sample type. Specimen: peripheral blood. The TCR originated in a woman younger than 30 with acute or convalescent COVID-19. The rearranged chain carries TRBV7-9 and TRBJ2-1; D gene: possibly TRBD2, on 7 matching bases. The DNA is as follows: TGTGCCAGCAGCTTAGCGTCACAGGGAGGGTCCTACAATGAGCAGTTCTTC. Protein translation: CASSLASQGGSYNEQFF.